This entry lists 25 T cell receptor beta chains sequenced from one sample in a study of post-analysis software for immune sequencing data. Study conclusions and caveats: In patients, TRBV5-6, TRBV5-1 and TRBV20-1 belonged to five TRBV segments found more frequently than in controls.

Each TCR beta cDNA library carried unique molecular identifiers. TCRdb recomputed calls from the PCR reads with MiXCR, one row per CDR3 protein. The table lists a few hundred thousand distinct CDR3 sequences, 36% of them singletons, with approximately 4.6% in the top ten. These TCRs are of unknown antigen specificity. Source material: blood. Receptor source: a girl aged 10-17 years with multiple sclerosis.

V usage is TRBV9 and J usage is TRBJ2-1, with 8 bases matching TRBD1. The CDR3 has 17 amino acids. The junction had 11 bases not matched to a gene; V was cut back by 0 bases and J by 6 bases. Looked up from germline, CDR1 is SGDLS and CDR2 is YYNGEE. CDR3 nucleotides: TGTGCCAGCAGCGTAGGCCCAGGGGGCGCGGGGTGCAATGAGCAGTTCTTC. It specifies CASSVGPGGAGCNEQFF.

At least ten counts were recorded for this clonotype. This CDR3 reads CSVGTGGNQPQHF. The CDR3 DNA reads as TGCAGCGTTGGAACAGGGGGAAATCAGCCCCAGCATTTT. The chain is built from TRBV29-1 and TRBJ1-5; 8 bases align to TRBD1. Germline-derived CDR1 and CDR2 are SQVTM and ANQGSEA. CDR3 length: 13 residues. V lost 4 bases to trimming and J lost 4 bases; unmatched junction nucleotides: 3.

This clonotype was counted at least ten times. The genes are TRBV28 and TRBJ2-3; 11 bases are a match to TRBD2. With V trimmed by 2 bases and J by 6 bases, 10 bases remained unmatched. Germline CDR1 reads MDHEN; CDR2 reads SYDVKM. The CDR3 spans 17 residues. The DNA of the CDR3 is TGTGCCAGCAGTTTAAGGGGACTAGCGGCGAAGGCCGATACGCAGTATTTT. This sequence encodes CASSLRGLAAKADTQYF. Filled out from reference TRBV28 and TRBJ2-3, the complete variable domain reads DVKVTQSSRYLVKRTGEKVFLECVQDMDHENMFWYRQDPGLGLRLIYFSYDVKMKEKGDIPEGYSVSREKKERFSLILESASTNQTSMYLCASSLRGLAAKADTQYFGPGTRLTVL.

This clonotype was found a few times. The genes are TRBV19 and TRBJ1-4, with a tentative D call TRBD1 (5 bases). The germline V gene has CDR1 LNHDA and CDR2 SQIVND (reference sequence). This CDR3 region has 15 residues. V was shortened by 3 bases and J by 3 bases, with 11 bases between the two germline ends. The CDR3 loop reads CASSIDGGSNEKLFF. The CDR3 nucleotides read TGTGCCAGTAGTATCGACGGGGGATCTAATGAAAAACTGTTTTTT.

This clonotype was seen once. The chain employs TRBV6-2 or TRBV6-3 and TRBJ1-5; 8 nucleotides line up with TRBD1. Germline V gene data show CDR1 as MNHEY and CDR2 as SVGEGT. The CDR3 sequence is 13 residues long. V was clipped by 8 bases and J by 6 bases; unmatched bases: 6. CDR3 nucleotide sequence: TGTGCCAGCGCGAACAGGGGGGCTCAGCCCCAGCATTTT. The encoded protein is CASANRGAQPQHF.

This clonotype was seen a few times. This sequence joins TRBV7-7 and TRBJ2-2; D remains ambiguous. V lost 5 bases and J lost 0, with 4 bases in between. CDR3 length: 13 residues. The germline V gene encodes CDR1 SSHAT and CDR2 FNYEAQ (reference sequence). The CDR3 region has the DNA TGTGCCAGCAGCACTGCGAACACCGGGGAGCTGTTTTTT. This codes for CASSTANTGELFF.

This rearrangement joins TRBV7-9 to TRBJ1-5; no firm D call. Germline CDR1 is SEHNR and CDR2 is FQNEAQ (reference sequence). V shed 2 bases and J shed 0 bases, with 5 bases lying between them. CDR3 length equals 14 residues. The CDR3 sequence: CASSLSSSNQPQHF. In DNA form, the CDR3 reads TGTGCCAGCAGCTTAAGCAGTAGCAATCAGCCCCAGCATTTT.

About this clonotype itself: A much larger clone differs from this one at a single base, so this may be a read error. V gene TRBV20-1 combines with J gene TRBJ1-4; D call uncertain. V dropped 0 bases and J dropped 3 bases, with 11 bases sitting between them. Germline assignment: CDR1 DFQATT and CDR2 SNEGSKA (reference sequence). The CDR3 length is 15 residues. CDR3: CSARDRQTPNEKLFF. CDR3 DNA: TGCAGTGCTAGAGATCGGCAGACCCCTAATGAAAAACTGTTTTTT.

This clonotype was counted at least ten times. The chain employs TRBV6-4 and TRBJ1-2; D remains ambiguous. The ends were cut back, 3 bases at V and 2 bases at J, with 13 bases in the middle. CDR3 length equals 15 residues. The germline V gene encodes CDR1 MRHNA and CDR2 SNTAGT. This CDR3 is CASSEDGGFNYGYTF. Here the CDR3 DNA reads TGTGCCAGCAGTGAAGATGGAGGATTCAACTATGGCTACACCTTC.

There are a few counts of this clonotype. J is TRBJ2-5 and V is TRBV6-2 or TRBV6-3, with 15 bases aligning to TRBD2. Trimming took 2 bases from V and 5 from J; bases not matched to a gene: 12. CDR1 MNHEY and CDR2 SVGEGT come from the germline V gene. The CDR3 runs 19 residues. CDR3 residues: CASSYAPEGTSGGMETQYF. The DNA for the CDR3 is TGTGCCAGCAGTTACGCTCCCGAGGGGACTAGCGGGGGGATGGAGACCCAGTACTTC.

This chain uses TRBV12-3 or TRBV12-4 with TRBJ1-2; D remains unclear. V was shortened by 4 bases and J by 1 base, with 13 bases between the two germline ends. The CDR3 runs 15 residues. CDR3 sequence: CASSSGFSDNYGYTF. The CDR3 nucleotides read TGTGCCAGCAGTTCAGGTTTTAGCGATAACTATGGCTACACCTTC.

The chain uses TRBV27 and TRBJ1-4; D gene uncertain. CDR1 and CDR2 from the germline V gene are MNHEY and SMNVEV (reference sequence). The V end lost 3 bases, the J end lost 8 bases, and 10 bases lay between the germline ends. The CDR3 is 13 residues long. CDR3 loop: CASSLRVGEKLFF. The CDR3 DNA sequence: TGTGCCAGCAGTTTGAGGGTTGGGGAAAAACTGTTTTTT.

This clonotype was counted once. A read error is possible here, since a much larger clone lies one base away. V is TRBV20-1 and J is TRBJ1-2; tentative D call: TRBD1 (5 bases). Germline V lookup: CDR1 DFQATT, CDR2 SNEGSKA (reference sequence). CDR3 length: 14 amino acids. The CDR3 nucleotides are TGCAGTGCTAGGAAGGACACCTTAAACTATGGCCACACCTTC. This translates into CSARKDTLNYGHTF.

The chain is built from TRBV5-1 and TRBJ2-3; the D gene is possibly TRBD1 (6 bases). The V gene lost 0 bases and the J gene lost 2 bases, with 16 bases spanning the gap. The germline V gene encodes CDR1 SGHRS and CDR2 YFSETQ. The CDR3 consists of 17 residues. CDR3 in DNA: TGCGCCAGCAGCTTGGGACGACAGGATCCATCCACAGATACGCAGTATTTT. It specifies CASSLGRQDPSTDTQYF.

This clonotype was seen ten or more times. V usage is TRBV28 and J usage is TRBJ2-1; D possibly uses TRBD1 or TRBD2 (5 bases each). The CDR3 loop spans 14 amino acids. Germline V CDR1 and CDR2: MDHEN, SYDVKM. Trimming took off 5 bases at V and 8 bases at J, with 16 bases between the two ends. The CDR3 region has the DNA TGTGCCAGCAGTGCAGCCGGGGACCACCATGAGCAGTTCTTC. It yields the protein CASSAAGDHHEQFF.

A note on this clonotype: This sequence may be a read error, since a much larger clone differs from it by one base. The gene calls are TRBV5-1 and TRBJ2-5; D might be TRBD2 (5 bases). With 0 bases removed from V and 11 bases from J, the gap between germline ends came to 20 bases. Germline loops: CDR1 SGHRS, CDR2 YFSETQ. The CDR3 runs 15 residues. CDR3 sequence: CASSLEGLVGNEQYF. In DNA, the CDR3 is TGCGCCAGCAGCTTGGAAGGACTCGTGGGCAATGAGCAGTACTTC.

This clonotype has only a few counts. The rearrangement joins TRBV7-9 to TRBJ1-1; maybe TRBD1 (5 bases). The CDR3 is made up of 14 amino acids. With 5 bases removed from V and 3 bases from J, the gap between germline ends came to 13 bases. Germline V gene lookup returns CDR1 SEHNR and CDR2 FQNEAQ (reference sequence). DNA for the CDR3: TGTGCCAGCAGCGGATCCGGGGGATACACTGAAGCTTTCTTT. Translated, it gives CASSGSGGYTEAFF.

This clonotype was observed many times. The chain employs TRBV6-2 or TRBV6-3 and TRBJ2-7; a weak D match, TRBD1 (5 bases). The length of the CDR3 is 12 residues. The germline V gene has CDR1 MNHEY and CDR2 SVGEGT. V shed 5 bases and J shed 3 bases, with 8 bases lying between them. The CDR3 coding sequence is TGTGCCAGCAGTCAGGGTTTCTACGAGCAGTACTTC. It specifies CASSQGFYEQYF.

This clonotype showed up just a few times. The chain joins TRBV18 to TRBJ1-1; D call uncertain. CDR3 length equals 14 residues. Deletions cut 1 base from V and 4 bases from J, with 10 bases between. CDR1 and CDR2 (germline): KGHSH, LQKENI. This CDR3 reads CASSPQLRSTEAFF. As DNA, the CDR3 is TGTGCCAGCTCACCACAGCTGAGATCCACTGAAGCTTTCTTT.

As for this clonotype: A read error may produce the germline difference seen at one junction end. The gene calls are TRBV2 and TRBJ1-1; D is possibly TRBD1 (6 bases). CDR1 is SNHLY and CDR2 is FYNNEI in the germline V gene. CDR3 length equals 14 residues. CDR3: CAGSVGQTNTEAFF. DNA of the CDR3: TGTGCCGGCAGTGTAGGACAGACGAACACTGAAGCTTTCTTT. Together with reference TRBV2 and TRBJ1-1, the CDR3 gives the full variable domain: EPEVTQTPSHQVTQMGQEVILRCVPISNHLYFYWYRQILGQKVEFLVSFYNNEISEKSEIFDDQFSVERPDGSNFTLKIRSTKLEDSAMYFCAGSVGQTNTEAFFGQGTRLTVV.

Of note for this clonotype: Since a much larger clone is just one base distant, this may be a read error. V usage is TRBV11-2 and J usage is TRBJ2-1; 9 bases match TRBD2. The germline V gene has CDR1 SGHAT and CDR2 FQNNGV. The CDR3 spans 16 residues. CDR3 in amino acids: CTSSPIYSGGRNEQFF. CDR3 nucleotides: TGTACCAGCAGCCCTATTTATAGCGGGGGAAGGAATGAGCAGTTCTTC.

This sequence joins TRBV20-1 and TRBJ2-3, with 8 bases identical to TRBD1. CDR1 is DFQATT, CDR2 SNEGSKA, per germline (reference sequence). V lost 1 base to trimming and J lost 4 bases; unmatched junction nucleotides: 4. The CDR3 runs to 14 residues. The CDR3 sequence is CSARAMGQADTQYF. In DNA form, the CDR3 reads TGCAGTGCTAGAGCTATGGGACAGGCAGATACGCAGTATTTT.

V and J are TRBV5-1 and TRBJ1-5; D may be TRBD1 (6 bases). Germline values: CDR1 SGHRS, CDR2 YFSETQ. CDR3 length: 13 amino acids. The V and J ends lost 4 bases and 5 bases respectively, with 10 bases between them. The CDR3 is CASSPWTDQPQHF. CDR3 DNA sequence: TGCGCCAGCAGCCCCTGGACAGATCAGCCCCAGCATTTT.

This clonotype showed up just once. A read error may produce the germline difference seen at one junction end. CDR3 residues: CSASGQTVGSIQDF. The DNA for the CDR3 is TGCAGTGCTAGCGGACAGACCGTGGGGAGCATTCAGGACTTC. This chain connects TRBV20-1 to TRBJ2-4; possibly TRBD1 for D (6 bases). The CDR3 has 14 residues. CDR1 is DFQATT and CDR2 is SNEGSKA in the germline V gene (reference sequence).

V usage is TRBV20-1 and J usage is TRBJ1-1; D is unclear. Trimming left V 5 bases short and J 1 base short, with 14 bases between. Germline-derived CDR1 and CDR2 are DFQATT and SNEGSKA (reference sequence). The CDR3 extends over 14 amino acids. In nucleotides, the CDR3 is TGCAGTGCTGCCCTGGGAACTCCGAACACTGAAGCTTTCTTT. Protein product: CSAALGTPNTEAFF.